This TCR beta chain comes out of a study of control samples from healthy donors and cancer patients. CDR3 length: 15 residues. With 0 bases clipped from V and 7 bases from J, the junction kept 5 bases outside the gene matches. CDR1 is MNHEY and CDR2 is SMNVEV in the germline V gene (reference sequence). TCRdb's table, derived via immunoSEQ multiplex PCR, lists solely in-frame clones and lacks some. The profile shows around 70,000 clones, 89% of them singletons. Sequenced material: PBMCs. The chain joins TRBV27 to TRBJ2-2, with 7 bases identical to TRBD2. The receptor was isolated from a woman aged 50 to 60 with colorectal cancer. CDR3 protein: CASSLSTTSLGELFF. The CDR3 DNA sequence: TGTGCCAGCAGTTTATCCACGACTAGCCTCGGGGAGCTGTTTTTT.